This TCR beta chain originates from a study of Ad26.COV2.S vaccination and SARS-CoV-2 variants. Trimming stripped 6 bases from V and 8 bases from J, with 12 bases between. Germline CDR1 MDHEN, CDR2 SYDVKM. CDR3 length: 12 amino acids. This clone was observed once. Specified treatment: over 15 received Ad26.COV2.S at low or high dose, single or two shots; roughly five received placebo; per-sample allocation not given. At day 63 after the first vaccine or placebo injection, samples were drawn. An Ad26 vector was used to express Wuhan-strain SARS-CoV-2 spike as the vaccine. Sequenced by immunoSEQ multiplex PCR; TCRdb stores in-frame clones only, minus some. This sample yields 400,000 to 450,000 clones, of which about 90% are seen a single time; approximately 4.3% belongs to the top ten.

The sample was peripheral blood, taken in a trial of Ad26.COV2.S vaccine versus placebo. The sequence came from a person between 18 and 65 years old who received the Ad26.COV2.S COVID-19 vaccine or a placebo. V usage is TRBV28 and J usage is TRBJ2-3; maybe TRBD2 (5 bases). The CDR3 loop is CASSLLLGTQYF. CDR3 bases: TGTGCCAGCAGCTTACTACTAGGTACGCAGTATTTT.